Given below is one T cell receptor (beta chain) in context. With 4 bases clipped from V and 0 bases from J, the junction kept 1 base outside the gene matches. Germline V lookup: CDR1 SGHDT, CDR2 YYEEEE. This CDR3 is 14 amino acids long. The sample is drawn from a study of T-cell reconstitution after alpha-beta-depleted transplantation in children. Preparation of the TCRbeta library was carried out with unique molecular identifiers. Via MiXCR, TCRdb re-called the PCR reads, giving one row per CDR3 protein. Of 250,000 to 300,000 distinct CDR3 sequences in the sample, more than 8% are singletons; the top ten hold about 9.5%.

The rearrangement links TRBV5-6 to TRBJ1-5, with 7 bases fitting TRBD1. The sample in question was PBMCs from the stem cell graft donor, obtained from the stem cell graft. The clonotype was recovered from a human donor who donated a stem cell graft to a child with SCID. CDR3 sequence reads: CASSDRASNQPQHF. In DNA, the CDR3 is TGTGCCAGCAGCGACAGGGCTAGCAATCAGCCCCAGCATTTT.